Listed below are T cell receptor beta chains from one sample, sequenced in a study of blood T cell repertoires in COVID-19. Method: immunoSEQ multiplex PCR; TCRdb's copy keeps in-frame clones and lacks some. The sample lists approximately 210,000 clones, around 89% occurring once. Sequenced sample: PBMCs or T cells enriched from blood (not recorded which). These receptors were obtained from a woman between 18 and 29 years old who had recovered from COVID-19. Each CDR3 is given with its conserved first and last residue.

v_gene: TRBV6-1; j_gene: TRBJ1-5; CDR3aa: CASSESYGNQPQHF
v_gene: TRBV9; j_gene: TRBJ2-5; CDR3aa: CASSSSRETQYF
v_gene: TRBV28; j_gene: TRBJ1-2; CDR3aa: CASSPRDRDGYTF
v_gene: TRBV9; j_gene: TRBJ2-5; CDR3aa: CASSVGLAGKEETQYF
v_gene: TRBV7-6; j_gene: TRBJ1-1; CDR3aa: CASSYQGGNTEAFF
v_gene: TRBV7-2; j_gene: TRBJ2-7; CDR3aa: CASSSPGLTYEQYF
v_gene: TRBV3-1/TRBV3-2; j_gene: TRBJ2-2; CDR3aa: CASSQTGTSQRELFF
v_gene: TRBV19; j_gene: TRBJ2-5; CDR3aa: CASSMGQGAGETQYF
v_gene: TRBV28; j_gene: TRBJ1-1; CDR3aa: CASSLGTAGIWVGAFF
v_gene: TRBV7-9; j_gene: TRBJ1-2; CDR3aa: CASSLIGRPEGLGGYTF
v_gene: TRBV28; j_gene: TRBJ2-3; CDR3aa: CASSQPLRGDTQYF
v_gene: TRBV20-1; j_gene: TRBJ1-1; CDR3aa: CSATEQGSGREAFF
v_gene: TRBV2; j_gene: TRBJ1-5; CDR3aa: CASSELRGHNQPQHF
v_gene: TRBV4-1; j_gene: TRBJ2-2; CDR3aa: CASSQVRLAGQNTGELFF
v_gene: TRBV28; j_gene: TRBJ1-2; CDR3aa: CASSPRTGGIYGYTF
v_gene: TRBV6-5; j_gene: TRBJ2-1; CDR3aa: CASSYSDRGNNEQFF
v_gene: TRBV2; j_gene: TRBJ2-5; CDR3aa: CASSEAVGLQETQYF
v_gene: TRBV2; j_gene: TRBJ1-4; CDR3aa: CASKSDREANEKLFF
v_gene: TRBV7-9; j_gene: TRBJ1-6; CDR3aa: CASSLPSVYNSPLHF
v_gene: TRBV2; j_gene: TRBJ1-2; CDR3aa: CASSPGANYGYTF
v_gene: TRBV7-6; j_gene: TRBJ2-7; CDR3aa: CASSLNKDRASYEQYF
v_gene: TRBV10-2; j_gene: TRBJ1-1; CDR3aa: CASARDTEAFF
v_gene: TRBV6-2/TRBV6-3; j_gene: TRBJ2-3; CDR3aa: CASSLLAGGGTDTQYF
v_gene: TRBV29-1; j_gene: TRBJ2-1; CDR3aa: CSDWTGNNNEQFF
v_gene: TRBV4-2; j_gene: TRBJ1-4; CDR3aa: CASSQDFPSGEKLFF
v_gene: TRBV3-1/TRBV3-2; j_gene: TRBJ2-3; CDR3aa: CASSQDDWQSLADTQYF
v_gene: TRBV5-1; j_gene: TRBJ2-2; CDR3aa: CASTRQGANTGELFF